The entry below describes one T cell receptor (beta chain). Its antigen target is currently unknown. Base qualities are not provided; no much larger clone lies one nucleotide away. The trial excluded patients who had a history of autoimmune disease or who were on systemic immunosuppression. Peripheral blood for TCR sequencing was drawn from every dose cohort at baseline, at cycle 4 day 1 and at cycle 7 day 1. The samples were drawn from a first-in-human, open-label, multicenter phase I dose-escalation trial of ivuxolimab. The trial enrolled adults with locally advanced or metastatic head and neck squamous cell, hepatocellular, melanoma or renal cell carcinoma. Before TCR sequencing, CD4+ T cells and CD8+ T cells were sorted from peripheral blood as separate populations. From cysteine to phenylalanine, the CDR3 is 17 amino acids long. Here the CDR3 DNA is all that survives: 51 bases in frame from base 1. Trimming takes 5 bases from V and 0 bases from J, and the germline ends sit 17 bases apart. Looking up the germline V gene yields CDR1 SNHLY and CDR2 FYNNEI.

These data originate in a study of OX40 agonist ivuxolimab in advanced cancers. Study-wide context: Ivuxolimab, which targeted the costimulatory receptor OX40 (CD134), was an agonistic, fully human IgG2 monoclonal antibody. Intravenous ivuxolimab was administered to patients every 2 weeks at six dose levels: 0.01, 0.1, 0.3, 1.5, 3 and 10 mg/kg. Of the roughly 53 patients in dose escalation, 19 had hepatocellular carcinoma, approximately 15 had melanoma, 9 had renal cell carcinoma and 9 had head and neck cancer. A male proportion of about 79% and a mean age of approximately 61 years, ranging from about 23 to 79, were recorded for the dose-escalation cohort. Patients were allowed to have had prior anti-PD-1, anti-PD-L1 or anti-CTLA-4 therapy, and roughly 40% of the dose-escalation patients had been treated with checkpoint inhibitors. Partial responses occurred in three dose-escalation patients, of whom one had hepatocellular carcinoma and two had cutaneous melanoma. The point of sequencing TCRbeta in the periphery was to test whether ivuxolimab changed TCR sequence diversity and drove clonal T-cell expansion. The paper reports the monotherapy dose-escalation portion (N of about 54 patients) of the phase I ivuxolimab trial. General findings and caveats noted by the study authors: Low levels of normalized T-cell clonal expansion were also seen in some patients who did not respond. Which antigens the clonally expanded peripheral T cells were specific for was not determined. At doses of 0.1 to 3.0 mg/kg, clonal expansion of both CD4+ and CD8+ blood T cells was observed from baseline to week 6. In the 0.1-3.0 mg/kg groups, partial responders had among the lowest normalized peripheral clonal expansion, particularly in CD8+ T cells. After ivuxolimab, expanded clones were on average more numerous among CD8+ T cells than among CD4+ T cells.

To sequence the TCRbeta CDR3 region, genomic DNA was isolated from the sorted cells. The immunoSEQ Assay was used for sequencing of TCRbeta CDR3 regions. Held by TCRdb, this immuneACCESS table contains in-frame sequences only and omits some clones. Under half of the omission traces to an unresolved V gene where checked; the cause of the rest is unknown. The sample includes tens of thousands of clones, with approximately 88% observed a single time. 0.77% of the sample lies in the top ten. The chain is assembled from TRBV2 and TRBJ1-3, with an unclear D gene assignment. This sample comprised CD4+ or CD8+ T cells sorted from blood, obtained in a trial of the OX40 agonist ivuxolimab. The clonotype comes from an adult with an advanced solid tumor such as melanoma, head and neck, liver or kidney cancer. DNA sequence: TGTGCCAGCAGTTGGGCCTATGGGAGGGCCTCTGGAAACACCATATATTTT. Its protein is CASSWAYGRASGNTIYF. The reference TRBV2 and TRBJ1-3 proteins fill in what lies around the CDR3, so the full variable domain reads EPEVTQTPSHQVTQMGQEVILRCVPISNHLYFYWYRQILGQKVEFLVSFYNNEISEKSEIFDDQFSVERPDGSNFTLKIRSTKLEDSAMYFCASSWAYGRASGNTIYFGEGSWLTVV.